This T cell receptor (beta chain) originates from a study of OX40 agonist ivuxolimab in advanced cancers. Notes on the study in general: Averaged across samples, CD8+ T cells carried more expanded clones than CD4+ did.

This clone was counted between two and nine times. Its cognate antigen is unknown. This table comes from immunoSEQ multiplex PCR, and its TCRdb copy is limited to in-frame clones, with some not included. The sample carries about 23,000 clones, 75% to 85% recorded once. V gave up 0 bases and J gave up 1 base, with 9 bases separating them. There are 15 residues in the CDR3. CDR1 SGHVS and CDR2 FQNEAQ come from the germline V gene. The receptor comes from an adult with an advanced solid tumor such as melanoma, head and neck, liver or kidney cancer. The sample consisted of CD4+ or CD8+ T cells sorted from blood, taken in a trial of the OX40 agonist ivuxolimab. V usage is TRBV7-8 and J usage is TRBJ1-1, with D hard to call. CDR3 sequence (DNA): TGTGCCAGCAGCTTAGCCCCCACATCGAACACTGAAGCTTTCTTT. Protein: CASSLAPTSNTEAFF.